Given below is one T cell receptor (beta chain) in context. Its antigen remains unidentified. Base qualities are not provided; no much larger clone lies one nucleotide away. TCRbeta CDR3 regions were amplified from genomic DNA using the immunoSEQ Assay, a bias-controlled multiplex PCR. In the source study's methods: The number of nucleated cells in each sample was estimated by amplification of reference gene primers within the assay. To quantify the absolute abundance of each unique TCRbeta CDR3 rearrangement, sequence reads were collapsed and filtered. Productive Simpson clonality was computed per sample as the square root of Simpson's diversity index over productive rearrangements. Imported from immuneACCESS, the table was reduced by TCRdb to in-frame sequences with V and J called. These copies leave out some clones; in studies compared against another copy, an unresolved V gene accounts for under half, and the cause of the remainder is not known. V, J and clone size derive from that table, while D and trimming were established from the DNA sequence. The sample has tens of thousands of clones on record, about nine tenths of them singletons. 3% of the sample belongs to the ten largest clones.

Collaborating institutions collected whole blood in K2EDTA tubes following their own protocols. Collaborator samples were shipped for TCRbeta analysis as frozen whole blood, isolated PBMCs, or DNA extracted from either sample type. The data were taken from a study of blood T cell repertoires in COVID-19 (dated by TCRdb to about 2020). Looking at the study overall: The collaborator samples originated in the United States, Italy and Spain and spanned the acute and convalescent phases of COVID-19. The prospective study material was composed of cDNA or gDNA derived from T cells, B-cell-depleted T cells, or PBMCs. The dataset comprised deeply sampled blood TCRbeta repertoires from subjects exposed to, actively infected with, or recovered from COVID-19. The repertoires were released in a freely available public database meant as a resource for research on the immune response to SARS-CoV-2. The samples were drawn from the first 160 participants of the ongoing ImmuneRACE study and from 950 to 1,500 subjects provided by 6 global collaborators. The sample metadata nearly always contained a de-identified subject ID, COVID-19 status, age in years and sex. Where HLA class I and class II types were available, the types were taken from metadata supplied by the sample provider, not from assay-based typing. Beyond this particular receptor, the publication reports: Clinical and demographic metadata were provided uncurated, with the amount varying by source and participant.

Spanning cysteine to phenylalanine, the CDR3 consists of 16 amino acids. The CDR3 DNA has 48 bases and is translated from base 1. The junction carries 19 bases between V and J, which are trimmed by 4 bases and 4 bases respectively. From the germline V gene, CDR1 is ENHRY and CDR2 is SYGVKD. This sequence uses TRBV10-3 and TRBJ1-1, with the D segment identity uncertain. The sequencing input was peripheral blood. The receptor was isolated from a woman between 50 and 59 years old with active or convalescent COVID-19. The DNA sequence is given as TGTGCCATCAGTGGTTCCCAGGCGGCGGGGAGCACTGAAGCTTTCTTT. This gives the protein CAISGSQAAGSTEAFF.